This T cell receptor beta chain emerged from a study of cytomegalovirus exposure and HLA in healthy donors. Points from the study as a whole: In a later analysis, an Asian-associated ancestry cluster reportedly showed fewer N-insertions than the approximately 620-donor mean.

Both 60 Vbeta primers and 13 Jbeta primers went into the PCR. Assay: immunoSEQ multiplex PCR; the TCRdb copy retains only in-frame clones and omits some. In the table there are about 170,000 clones, under 80% of which are singletons. Worth noting for this clone: Its antigen is not identified.

Donors in the study were healthy people who gave bone marrow. The sample comprised PBMCs. This clonotype was obtained from a man between 35 and 55 years old in good health and CMV-seronegative.

CDR3 sequence (DNA): TGTGCCATCAGTGAGCGGGAGGGGTCCGAGCAGTACTTC. It codes for CAISEREGSEQYF. The chain employs TRBV10-3 and TRBJ2-7; TRBD2 matches 8 bases. Losses at the gene ends were 2 bases for V and 6 bases for J; bases not matched to a gene: 3. Germline V gene sequence: CDR1 ENHRY, CDR2 SYGVKD. The CDR3 is 13 residues long.